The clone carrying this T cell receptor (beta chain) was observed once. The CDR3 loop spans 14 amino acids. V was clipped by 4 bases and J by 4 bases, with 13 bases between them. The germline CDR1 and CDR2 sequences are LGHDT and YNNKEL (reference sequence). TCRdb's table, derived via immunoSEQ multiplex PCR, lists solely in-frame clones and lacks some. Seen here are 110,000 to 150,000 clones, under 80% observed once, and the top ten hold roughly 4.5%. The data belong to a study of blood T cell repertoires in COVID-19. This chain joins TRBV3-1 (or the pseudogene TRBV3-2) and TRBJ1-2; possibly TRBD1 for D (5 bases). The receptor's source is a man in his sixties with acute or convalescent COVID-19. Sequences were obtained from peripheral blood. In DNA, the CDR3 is TGTGCCAGCAGCCCACAGGACGGGTTCTATGGCTACACCTTC. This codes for CASSPQDGFYGYTF.